This TCR beta chain was identified in a study of T cell repertoires in cytomegalovirus infection. This clonotype was recorded many times. MiXCR, run by TCRdb on the reads, gives a single entry per CDR3 protein. The data hold 150,000 to 200,000 distinct CDR3 sequences, with roughly 19% observed a single time. Sequencing input: PBMCs. The sequence came from a human donor in good health (CMV status not recorded). Some clones in this sample may be carry-over from other donors' samples.

The CDR3 protein is CASNGQNSGNTIYF. In DNA, the CDR3 is TGTGCCAGCAACGGACAGAACTCTGGAAACACCATATATTTT. The chain uses TRBV12-3 or TRBV12-4 and TRBJ1-3, with D tentatively TRBD1 (6 bases). Trimming removed 7 bases at V and 0 bases at J, with 10 bases between. This CDR3 region has 14 residues.